Listed below are T cell receptor beta chains from one sample, sequenced in a study of shared clonotypes between healthy human individuals. TCRdb keeps only in-frame clones here, not all; method: immunoSEQ multiplex PCR. The data show under 550,000 clones, approximately 95% seen once. Material: naive CD4+ T cells sorted from blood. Receptors originate from a woman aged 30 to 39 in good health. The CDR3 runs from the conserved cysteine through the conserved F or W. Fields, in order: V gene, CDR3 length, J gene, clone size, D gene, CDR3 DNA, CDR3 protein. The D gene is left open where the match is weak. Clone size, where shown, is once, few, many, or a class for clones that have expanded.

v_call: TRBV28
cdr3_length: 18
j_call: TRBJ2-7
clone_size: NA
d_call: TRBD2
cdr3_nt: TGTGCCAGCAGTTCGGCTAGCGGGAGTGGCGGTGGAGTCTACGAGCAGTACTTC
cdr3_aa: CASSSASGSGGGVYEQYF

v_call: TRBV6-5
cdr3_length: 12
j_call: TRBJ1-2
clone_size: NA
d_call: NA
cdr3_nt: TGTGCCAGCAGTTTCACAGGGCGCGGCTACACCTTC
cdr3_aa: CASSFTGRGYTF

v_call: TRBV5-1
cdr3_length: 15
j_call: TRBJ2-1
clone_size: NA
d_call: NA
cdr3_nt: TGCGCCAGCAGCCCGGATTTGGGTGGGGGTAATGAGCAGTTCTTC
cdr3_aa: CASSPDLGGGNEQFF

v_call: TRBV6-5
cdr3_length: 14
j_call: TRBJ2-5
clone_size: once
d_call: NA
cdr3_nt: TGTGCCAGCAGGAGAACAGGGTACCAAGAGACCCAGTACTTC
cdr3_aa: CASRRTGYQETQYF

v_call: TRBV6-1
cdr3_length: 14
j_call: TRBJ1-5
clone_size: NA
d_call: TRBD1
cdr3_nt: TGTGCCAGCACGTTGACAGGGGGTTATCAGCCCCAGCATTTT
cdr3_aa: CASTLTGGYQPQHF

v_call: TRBV28
cdr3_length: 13
j_call: TRBJ1-2
clone_size: NA
d_call: TRBD1
cdr3_nt: TGTGCCAGCAGAAGACAGGGGGAGGATGGCTACACCTTC
cdr3_aa: CASRRQGEDGYTF

v_call: TRBV21-1
cdr3_length: 16
j_call: TRBJ1-1
clone_size: once
d_call: NA
cdr3_nt: TGTGCCAGCAGAAAAAGTATAGCTACACAATGCACTGAAGCCTTCTTT
cdr3_aa: CASRKSIATQCTEAFF

v_call: TRBV19
cdr3_length: 16
j_call: TRBJ2-1
clone_size: NA
d_call: NA
cdr3_nt: TGTGCCAGTAGTATAGCGGATAAGGGTAGCTACAATGAGCAGTTCTTC
cdr3_aa: CASSIADKGSYNEQFF

v_call: TRBV5-1
cdr3_length: 15
j_call: TRBJ2-3
clone_size: NA
d_call: TRBD1
cdr3_nt: TGCGCCAGCAGCCCAGGGGGCGAAGTCACAGATACGCAGTATTTT
cdr3_aa: CASSPGGEVTDTQYF

v_call: TRBV6-6
cdr3_length: 14
j_call: TRBJ2-1
clone_size: NA
d_call: NA
cdr3_nt: TGTGCCAGCACCCCCAGGGGGGGCTACAATGAGCAGTTCTTC
cdr3_aa: CASTPRGGYNEQFF

v_call: TRBV5-6
cdr3_length: 18
j_call: TRBJ2-3
clone_size: NA
d_call: TRBD2
cdr3_nt: TGTGCCAGCAGGATTAGCGGGAGACCCCCTCTTAGCACAGATACGCAGTATTTT
cdr3_aa: CASRISGRPPLSTDTQYF

v_call: TRBV11-2
cdr3_length: 11
j_call: TRBJ2-7
clone_size: NA
d_call: NA
cdr3_nt: TGTGCCAGTCAGGCTACCTACGAGCAGTACTTC
cdr3_aa: CASQATYEQYF

v_call: TRBV6-7
cdr3_length: 14
j_call: TRBJ2-7
clone_size: NA
d_call: NA
cdr3_nt: TGTGCCAGCTTCGATCCCAGGGATTCCCGAAAGCAGTACTTC
cdr3_aa: CASFDPRDSRKQYF

v_call: TRBV4-1
cdr3_length: 17
j_call: TRBJ2-1
clone_size: NA
d_call: TRBD2
cdr3_nt: TGCGCCAGCAGCCAAGGTGGGCCGGCGGGAGGTCTGAATGAGCAGTTCTTC
cdr3_aa: CASSQGGPAGGLNEQFF

v_call: TRBV19
cdr3_length: 18
j_call: TRBJ2-4
clone_size: NA
d_call: NA
cdr3_nt: TGTGCCAGTACCCCCGGGTCCTTCGTACGTAGGGTAGAAAACATTCAGTACTTC
cdr3_aa: CASTPGSFVRRVENIQYF

v_call: TRBV19
cdr3_length: 15
j_call: TRBJ1-1
clone_size: NA
d_call: NA
cdr3_nt: TGTGCCAGCACTATATCCGCACTGAGGAACACTGAAGCTTTCTTT
cdr3_aa: CASTISALRNTEAFF

v_call: TRBV5-1
cdr3_length: 19
j_call: TRBJ2-5
clone_size: once
d_call: TRBD2
cdr3_nt: TGCGCCAGCAGCACCCCGACCGGGACTAGCGGGTGGGGTAGACAGACCCAGTACTTC
cdr3_aa: CASSTPTGTSGWGRQTQYF

v_call: TRBV10-3
cdr3_length: 13
j_call: TRBJ1-1
clone_size: NA
d_call: TRBD1
cdr3_nt: TGTGCCATCATTGGGACAGGGGGCACTGAAGCTTTCTTT
cdr3_aa: CAIIGTGGTEAFF

v_call: TRBV2
cdr3_length: 15
j_call: TRBJ1-5
clone_size: NA
d_call: TRBD1
cdr3_nt: TGTGCCAGCAGTCCACCGGGACAGGATCATCAGCCCCAGCATTTT
cdr3_aa: CASSPPGQDHQPQHF

v_call: TRBV29-1
cdr3_length: 14
j_call: TRBJ2-2
clone_size: NA
d_call: NA
cdr3_nt: TGCAGCGTTGGCGACCCCCCAAGGCCTGGGGAGCTGTTTTTT
cdr3_aa: CSVGDPPRPGELFF

v_call: TRBV28
cdr3_length: 15
j_call: TRBJ2-7
clone_size: NA
d_call: TRBD1
cdr3_nt: TGTGCCAGCAGTTTACCCGGACAGGGGTGGTTCGAGCAGTACTTC
cdr3_aa: CASSLPGQGWFEQYF

v_call: TRBV30
cdr3_length: 13
j_call: TRBJ2-7
clone_size: NA
d_call: NA
cdr3_nt: TGTGCCTGTGGGGGACGGGCCAACTACGAGCAGTACTTC
cdr3_aa: CACGGRANYEQYF

v_call: TRBV7-6
cdr3_length: 15
j_call: TRBJ2-2
clone_size: NA
d_call: TRBD2
cdr3_nt: TGTGCCAGCAGGGGTCGGGAGGGCCTTGCCGGGGAGCTGTTTTTT
cdr3_aa: CASRGREGLAGELFF

v_call: TRBV7-2
cdr3_length: 15
j_call: TRBJ2-1
clone_size: once
d_call: NA
cdr3_nt: TGTGCCAGCAGCTTAAGCGAGAACTTGAACAATGAGCAGTTCTTC
cdr3_aa: CASSLSENLNNEQFF

v_call: TRBV19
cdr3_length: 14
j_call: TRBJ2-3
clone_size: NA
d_call: TRBD2
cdr3_nt: TGTGCCAGTCAGGGAGGGAGTAGCACAGATACGCAGTATTTT
cdr3_aa: CASQGGSSTDTQYF

v_call: TRBV28
cdr3_length: 14
j_call: TRBJ2-7
clone_size: NA
d_call: TRBD2
cdr3_nt: TGTGCCAGCAGTTTGCCGGGAGGGATCTACGAGCAGTACTTC
cdr3_aa: CASSLPGGIYEQYF

v_call: TRBV7-2
cdr3_length: 13
j_call: TRBJ1-6
clone_size: NA
d_call: NA
cdr3_nt: TGTGCCAGCAGCCCAGGACAGTCCTTGGCCCTCCACTTT
cdr3_aa: CASSPGQSLALHF

v_call: TRBV10-2
cdr3_length: 15
j_call: TRBJ2-1
clone_size: NA
d_call: TRBD2
cdr3_nt: TGCGCCAGCAGTGTACTAGCGGGAGGAATGGGTGAGCAGTTCTTC
cdr3_aa: CASSVLAGGMGEQFF

v_call: TRBV6-1
cdr3_length: 15
j_call: TRBJ2-7
clone_size: NA
d_call: TRBD2
cdr3_nt: TGTGCCAGCAGCCCGCGGCGGGAGGGCCCCTACGAGCAGTACTTC
cdr3_aa: CASSPRREGPYEQYF

v_call: TRBV11-3
cdr3_length: 15
j_call: TRBJ2-1
clone_size: NA
d_call: TRBD2
cdr3_nt: TGTGCCAGCAGCGTTAGCGGGAACTCCTACAATGAGCAGTTCTTC
cdr3_aa: CASSVSGNSYNEQFF

v_call: TRBV7-9
cdr3_length: 16
j_call: TRBJ1-4
clone_size: NA
d_call: TRBD1
cdr3_nt: TGTGCCAGCAGATCCGGACAGGGTTACACTAATGAAAAACTGTTTTTT
cdr3_aa: CASRSGQGYTNEKLFF

v_call: TRBV19
cdr3_length: 14
j_call: TRBJ1-5
clone_size: NA
d_call: TRBD1
cdr3_nt: TGTGCCAGTAGTGCCAGACAGGGAAGGCAGCCCCAGCATTTT
cdr3_aa: CASSARQGRQPQHF

v_call: TRBV18
cdr3_length: 15
j_call: TRBJ2-7
clone_size: NA
d_call: TRBD1
cdr3_nt: TGTGCCAGCTCACCCCCGGGGACAGGGTTAGTGGAGCAGTACTTC
cdr3_aa: CASSPPGTGLVEQYF

v_call: TRBV11-3
cdr3_length: 14
j_call: TRBJ1-1
clone_size: NA
d_call: TRBD1
cdr3_nt: TGTGCCAGCAGCTTAGGGACAGGGGGCAAGCCAGCTTTCTTT
cdr3_aa: CASSLGTGGKPAFF

v_call: TRBV28
cdr3_length: 17
j_call: TRBJ1-3
clone_size: NA
d_call: NA
cdr3_nt: TGTGCCAGCAGCCAGCCCAAAGGGGTGTCGGGAGGAAACACCATATATTTT
cdr3_aa: CASSQPKGVSGGNTIYF

v_call: TRBV11-2
cdr3_length: 14
j_call: TRBJ1-2
clone_size: NA
d_call: TRBD1
cdr3_nt: TGTGCCAGCAGCAACCGACAGGGAGGAAATGGCTACACCTTC
cdr3_aa: CASSNRQGGNGYTF

v_call: TRBV28
cdr3_length: 13
j_call: TRBJ1-1
clone_size: NA
d_call: NA
cdr3_nt: TGTGCCAGCCGGCAGTTCCTGAACACTGAAGCTTTCTTT
cdr3_aa: CASRQFLNTEAFF

v_call: TRBV7-9
cdr3_length: 15
j_call: TRBJ1-2
clone_size: NA
d_call: TRBD1
cdr3_nt: TGTGCCAGCAGCTTATCCCAGACAGGGGGCTCCGGCTACACCTTC
cdr3_aa: CASSLSQTGGSGYTF

v_call: TRBV15
cdr3_length: 14
j_call: TRBJ2-1
clone_size: NA
d_call: NA
cdr3_nt: TGTGCCACCAGCAGAGATAACAAAAACAATGAGCAGTTCTTC
cdr3_aa: CATSRDNKNNEQFF

v_call: TRBV7-2
cdr3_length: 15
j_call: TRBJ2-7
clone_size: NA
d_call: NA
cdr3_nt: TGTGCCAGCAGCTTAGTAGGAGTGGGTACCAACGAGCAGTACTTC
cdr3_aa: CASSLVGVGTNEQYF

v_call: TRBV30
cdr3_length: 14
j_call: TRBJ1-2
clone_size: NA
d_call: TRBD1
cdr3_nt: TGTGCCTGGAGTGCTGGACAGGTCCCGGGAGGCTACACCTTC
cdr3_aa: CAWSAGQVPGGYTF

v_call: TRBV28
cdr3_length: 14
j_call: TRBJ1-2
clone_size: once
d_call: NA
cdr3_nt: TGTGCCAGCAGCCCAGGCGGACGCAACTATGGCTACACCTTC
cdr3_aa: CASSPGGRNYGYTF

v_call: TRBV28
cdr3_length: 17
j_call: TRBJ2-6
clone_size: NA
d_call: NA
cdr3_nt: TGTGCCAGCAGGACCTTTGGACCAGGGGCTGGGGCCAACGTCCTGACTTTC
cdr3_aa: CASRTFGPGAGANVLTF

v_call: TRBV6-6
cdr3_length: 16
j_call: TRBJ2-7
clone_size: once
d_call: TRBD1
cdr3_nt: TGTGCCAGCAGTTACTGGACGACAGGGAATATCTACGAGCAGTACTTC
cdr3_aa: CASSYWTTGNIYEQYF

v_call: TRBV7-6
cdr3_length: 14
j_call: TRBJ2-7
clone_size: NA
d_call: TRBD1
cdr3_nt: TGTGCCAGCAGCCCGCCGGGACAGACCTACGAGCAGTACTTC
cdr3_aa: CASSPPGQTYEQYF

v_call: TRBV23-1
cdr3_length: 13
j_call: TRBJ2-5
clone_size: NA
d_call: NA
cdr3_nt: TGCGCCAGAACCTGGACACCCCGAGGGAAGCAGTACTTC
cdr3_aa: CARTWTPRGKQYF

v_call: TRBV7-9
cdr3_length: 18
j_call: TRBJ1-6
clone_size: NA
d_call: NA
cdr3_nt: TGTGCCAGCAGCTTAGCAGGGACACTGAGCTCCTATAATTCACCCCTCCACTTT
cdr3_aa: CASSLAGTLSSYNSPLHF

v_call: TRBV5-1
cdr3_length: 13
j_call: TRBJ1-1
clone_size: NA
d_call: NA
cdr3_nt: TGCGCCAGCAGTCAACAGGTAAACACTGAAGCTTTCTTT
cdr3_aa: CASSQQVNTEAFF

v_call: TRBV27
cdr3_length: 13
j_call: TRBJ2-3
clone_size: NA
d_call: NA
cdr3_nt: TGTGCCAGCAGTTGGATCGGGGCAGATACGCAGTATTTT
cdr3_aa: CASSWIGADTQYF

v_call: TRBV28
cdr3_length: 17
j_call: TRBJ2-5
clone_size: NA
d_call: TRBD2
cdr3_nt: TGTGCCAGCAGTTTACTTACTAGCGGGAGGGCCGGGGCAACCCAGTACTTC
cdr3_aa: CASSLLTSGRAGATQYF

v_call: TRBV28
cdr3_length: 15
j_call: TRBJ2-7
clone_size: once
d_call: NA
cdr3_nt: TGTGCCAGCAGTCCCCCCTGGGGTAGCTCCTACGAGCAGTACTTC
cdr3_aa: CASSPPWGSSYEQYF

v_call: TRBV7-2
cdr3_length: 15
j_call: TRBJ2-3
clone_size: NA
d_call: NA
cdr3_nt: TGTGCCAGCAGCTTCTCGGGACCACGCACAGATACGCAGTATTTT
cdr3_aa: CASSFSGPRTDTQYF

v_call: TRBV28
cdr3_length: 15
j_call: TRBJ2-6
clone_size: NA
d_call: TRBD1
cdr3_nt: TGTGCCAGCAGTATCGACAGGGTAGGGGCCAACGTCCTGACTTTC
cdr3_aa: CASSIDRVGANVLTF

v_call: TRBV4-2
cdr3_length: 16
j_call: TRBJ2-4
clone_size: NA
d_call: NA
cdr3_nt: TGTGCCAGCAGCTTGAAGAACAGGGAAGCCAAAAACATTCAGTACTTC
cdr3_aa: CASSLKNREAKNIQYF

v_call: TRBV11-2
cdr3_length: 17
j_call: TRBJ2-6
clone_size: once
d_call: TRBD2
cdr3_nt: TGTGCCAGCAGCTGGACTAGCGGGACCTCTGGGGCCAACGTCCTGACTTTC
cdr3_aa: CASSWTSGTSGANVLTF

v_call: TRBV7-2
cdr3_length: 16
j_call: TRBJ2-7
clone_size: NA
d_call: TRBD1
cdr3_nt: TGTGCCAGCAGAACCCTCGGGACAGGCCACTCCTACGAGCAGTACTTC
cdr3_aa: CASRTLGTGHSYEQYF

v_call: TRBV6-5
cdr3_length: 11
j_call: TRBJ1-1
clone_size: NA
d_call: NA
cdr3_nt: TGTGCCAGCAGTTATGGGCCTGCCGCTTTCTTT
cdr3_aa: CASSYGPAAFF